This TCR beta chain was profiled in a study of T cells in Graves' hyperthyroidism and ophthalmopathy. RNA transcripts gave rise to amplified TCR beta CDR3 regions. An initial round of RT-PCR targeting the TCR CDR3 relied on the HTBI primer set. From the multiplex PCR reads, TCRdb called clonotypes with MiXCR, one entry per CDR3 protein. The table includes approximately 700,000 distinct CDR3 sequences, less than 20% detected once. This CDR3 comprises 13 residues. Germline V CDR1 and CDR2: MNHNS, SASEGT. With 5 bases removed from V and 5 bases from J, the gap between germline ends came to 10 bases. This clonotype came up many times.

The chain uses TRBV6-1 and TRBJ2-1; D remains ambiguous. The TCR was taken from a man younger than 30 with Graves' hyperthyroidism. Sequencing was done on a sample of blood. CDR3 bases: TGTGCCAGCAGTCCGTCGACGAACAATGAGCAGTTCTTC. This encodes CASSPSTNNEQFF.